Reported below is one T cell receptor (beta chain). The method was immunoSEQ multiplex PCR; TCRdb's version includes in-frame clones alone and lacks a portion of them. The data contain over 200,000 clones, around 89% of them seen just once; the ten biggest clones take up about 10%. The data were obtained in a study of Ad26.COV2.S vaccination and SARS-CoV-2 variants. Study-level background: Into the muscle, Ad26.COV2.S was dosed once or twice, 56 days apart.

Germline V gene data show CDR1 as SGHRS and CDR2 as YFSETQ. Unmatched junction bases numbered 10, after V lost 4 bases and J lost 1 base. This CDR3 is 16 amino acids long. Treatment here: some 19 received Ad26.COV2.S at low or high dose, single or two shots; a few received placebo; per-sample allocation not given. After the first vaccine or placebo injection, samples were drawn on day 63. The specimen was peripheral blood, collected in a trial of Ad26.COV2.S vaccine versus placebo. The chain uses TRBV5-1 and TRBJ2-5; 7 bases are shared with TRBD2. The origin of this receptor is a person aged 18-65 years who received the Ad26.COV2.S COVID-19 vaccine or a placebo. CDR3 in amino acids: CASSPGGTTRQETQYF. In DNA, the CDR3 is TGCGCCAGCAGCCCAGGTGGGACTACACGCCAAGAGACCCAGTACTTC.